This TCR beta chain was sequenced for a study of brain metastases from non-small cell lung cancer (dated by TCRdb to about 2019). The study in broad terms: The immune microenvironment of paired resected primary tumors and brain metastases from non-small-cell lung cancer patients was profiled.

For this clone: Its specific antigen is unknown. Base qualities are not at hand, and no much larger clone is one base apart.

A total of 39 patients with non-small-cell lung cancer that had been surgically resected, each with specimens from both a primary tumor and a brain metastasis, made up the cohort. The tumor specimens used were formalin-fixed, paraffin-embedded tissues taken from archives. The investigation overall reported the following: Compared with the matched primary tumors, T-cell clones appeared to be expanded in around 64% of brain metastases. Paired brain metastases and primary tumors largely shared TCR repertoires, although T-cell densities in the metastases were sparse. Lower T-cell infiltration was exhibited by brain metastases compared with primary tumors (P < 0.001).

The protocol used for the library was the immunoSEQ multiplex PCR assay. Sequencing of the T-cell receptor beta chain repertoire was carried out together with a 770-gene immune expression panel. TCRdb provides this immuneACCESS table in a form limited to in-frame rearrangements. Some clones are lacking; in checked studies, under half of them reflect an unresolved V gene, and why the rest are absent is not known. Within this sample are 15,000 or so clones, with approximately 82% of them counted one time only. The ten largest clones capture approximately 7.7% of the sample. From a lookup of the germline V gene, CDR1 and CDR2 are ENHRY and SYGVKD. The CDR3 holds 15 amino acids from the cysteine to the phenylalanine. Left in the record is the CDR3 DNA by itself, 45 bases read in frame from the first base. The V and J ends are trimmed by 4 bases and 1 base, leaving 11 bases between them.

The sample was primary lung tumor tissue. According to the study, the label for this sample's cell subset or site signals: primary lung tumor paired with brain metastasis. This chain joins TRBV10-3 to TRBJ1-5; the D gene is perhaps TRBD1, on 6 matching bases. The clonotype originates from a donor at least 40 years old with non-small cell lung cancer. The nucleotide sequence reads TGTGCCATCAGTGCGGGGGCGGAGAGCAATCAGCCCCAGCATTTT. It encodes CAISAGAESNQPQHF.